The 5 T cell receptor beta chains below come from one sample, sequenced in a study of sequential checkpoint blockade in melanoma. Regarding treatment: randomized to nivolumab then ipilimumab (arm A) or the reverse (arm B). Here immunoSEQ multiplex PCR was the method, and the copy in TCRdb shows in-frame clones only, minus some. Seen here are around 19,000 clones, about 26% observed once, and the top ten hold 7.2%. This material consisted of tumor tissue (inferred from file names), taken from a patient given nivolumab and ipilimumab in sequence. The source is a human donor with melanoma.

The chain employs TRBV5-1 and TRBJ2-3, with TRBD2 as a possible D gene (6 bases). CDR1 SGHRS and CDR2 YFSETQ come from the germline V gene. The V end lost 4 bases, the J end lost 4 bases, and 16 bases lay between the germline ends. The CDR3 spans 15 residues. CDR3 amino acids: CASSLPSGVADTQYF. In DNA form, the CDR3 reads TGCGCCAGCAGCCTACCCTCGGGAGTTGCAGATACGCAGTATTTT.

This clone occurred a few times. The V call is TRBV6-8, the J call TRBJ2-1, with a tentative D call TRBD2 (5 bases). There are 13 residues in the CDR3. Germline assignment: CDR1 MNHGY and CDR2 SAAAGT. CDR3 protein: CASGGTTYNEQFF. CDR3 nucleotides: TGTGCGTCTGGAGGCACGACCTACAATGAGCAGTTCTTC.

This clone was recorded a few times. The V and J genes are TRBV6-8 and TRBJ2-7, with TRBD1 identical over 10 bases. The V gene's germline CDR1 is MNHGY and CDR2 SAAAGT. Germline trimming cut 1 base from V and 4 bases from J; bases unmatched to any gene: 10. The CDR3 totals 17 residues. CDR3 in DNA: TGTGCCAGCAGTTACTATCTAGGGACAGGGGTGTGGTACGAGCAGTACTTC. Translated, it gives CASSYYLGTGVWYEQYF.

J is TRBJ2-5 and V is TRBV11-3; 14 nucleotides agree with TRBD2. Germline CDR1 and CDR2: SGHNT and YENEEA. V lost 6 bases and J lost 5; bases outside the gene matches: 8. The CDR3 sequence is 16 residues long. The CDR3 region is CASRQTSGGAGETQYF. In DNA, the CDR3 is TGTGCCAGCAGACAGACTAGCGGGGGGGCCGGGGAGACCCAGTACTTC. The entire variable domain, with the rest obtained from reference TRBV11-3 and TRBJ2-5, is as follows: EAGVVQSPRYKIIEKKQPVAFWCNPISGHNTLYWYLQNLGQGPELLIRYENEEAVDDSQLPKDRFSAERLKGVDSTLKIQPAELGDSAVYLCASRQTSGGAGETQYFGPGTRLLVL.

The rearrangement links TRBV29-1 to TRBJ2-2; 13 positions agree with TRBD2. The CDR3 consists of 17 residues. With V trimmed by 6 bases and J by 0 bases, 7 bases remained unmatched. Germline CDR1 and CDR2: SQVTM and ANQGSEA. CDR3: CSVPGLAGPTNTGELFF. In DNA form, the CDR3 reads TGCAGCGTGCCGGGACTAGCGGGACCCACGAACACCGGGGAGCTGTTTTTT.